This TCR beta chain was identified during a study of blood T cell repertoires in COVID-19. Background on the study: Material from acute and convalescent COVID-19 was sourced from the United States, Italy and Spain.

Sequencing was performed with immunoSEQ multiplex PCR; in TCRdb, only in-frame clones are kept and a portion is missing. The repertoire holds approximately 160,000 clones, with about 85% as singletons. In assigning cohorts, the study relied on participant-reported clinical history. V was pared by 0 bases and J by 5 bases, with 3 bases of the junction left unmatched. This CDR3 comprises 15 residues. Germline lookup yields CDR1 SGHKS and CDR2 YYEKEE (reference sequence). Sequencing was performed on PBMCs or T cells enriched from blood (not recorded which). The J gene is TRBJ2-2, the V gene TRBV5-5; 8 bases match TRBD2. The sequence derives from a woman in her 50s who had recovered from COVID-19. The CDR3 region is CASSLGPGGTGELFF. The CDR3 DNA follows: TGTGCCAGCAGCTTGGGTCCGGGGGGGACCGGGGAGCTGTTTTTT.